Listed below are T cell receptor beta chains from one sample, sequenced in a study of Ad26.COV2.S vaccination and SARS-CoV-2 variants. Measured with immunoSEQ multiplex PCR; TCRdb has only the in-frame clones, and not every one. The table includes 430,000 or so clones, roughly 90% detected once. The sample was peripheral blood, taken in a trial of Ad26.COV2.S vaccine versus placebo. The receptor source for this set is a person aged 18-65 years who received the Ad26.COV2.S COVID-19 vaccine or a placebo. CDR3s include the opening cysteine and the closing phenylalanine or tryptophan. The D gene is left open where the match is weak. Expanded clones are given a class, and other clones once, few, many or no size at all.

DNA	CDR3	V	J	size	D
TGCGCCAGCAGAACTCAAGGGGGACAGGGGCGGGATACGCAGTATTTT	CASRTQGGQGRDTQYF	TRBV5-1	TRBJ2-3	.	TRBD1
TGCGCCAGCAGCCAGGGGCCCGGGTGGGGCACTGAAGCTTTCTTT	CASSQGPGWGTEAFF	TRBV4-3	TRBJ1-1	.	.
TGTGCCAGCAGCGAAGACAGGGGGCGTTACAATGAGCAGTTCTTC	CASSEDRGRYNEQFF	TRBV3-1/TRBV3-2	TRBJ2-1	.	TRBD1
TGTGCCAGCACCTGGGGAGGGGTGGAGACCCAGTACTTC	CASTWGGVETQYF	TRBV12-3/TRBV12-4	TRBJ2-5	.	TRBD2
TGTGCCAGCACTGATGTCCCTGCTTCTCTAGCCAAAAACATTCAGTACTTC	CASTDVPASLAKNIQYF	TRBV28	TRBJ2-4	.	.
TGTGCCAGCAGCCCCCCGAGGACAGGGATTGATACTGAAGCTTTCTTT	CASSPPRTGIDTEAFF	TRBV3-1/TRBV3-2	TRBJ1-1	.	TRBD1
TGTGCCAGCAGCTTGTCACGTGGAGGCAATGAGCAGTTCTTC	CASSLSRGGNEQFF	TRBV5-5	TRBJ2-1	.	.
TGTGCCAGCAGCTTAACAGGAGGGTACGGCTACACCTTC	CASSLTGGYGYTF	TRBV7-9	TRBJ1-2	once	.
TGTGCCAGTAGGCTCGGGACTAGCGGAACAGAGCAGTACTTC	CASRLGTSGTEQYF	TRBV19	TRBJ2-7	.	TRBD2
TGTGCCAGCAGCTCCCGTTTAGGTAATGCCGAGCAGTACTTC	CASSSRLGNAEQYF	TRBV5-4	TRBJ2-7	.	.
TGTGCCAGCTCGCACACTCAGGGAAGTACTGAAGCTTTCTTT	CASSHTQGSTEAFF	TRBV18	TRBJ1-1	.	.
TGTGCCAGCAGCTTAGGACTAGCGGGAGGAGGCATTCAGTACTTC	CASSLGLAGGGIQYF	TRBV7-8	TRBJ2-4	.	TRBD2
TGTGCCATCGGGTCCGGCTATGGCTACACCTTC	CAIGSGYGYTF	TRBV10-3	TRBJ1-2	.	.
TGCGCCAGCAGCTTCGGGACAGGGTACAATGAGCAGTTCTTC	CASSFGTGYNEQFF	TRBV5-1	TRBJ2-1	.	TRBD1
TGCGCCAGCAGCCAAGACTTAGGCAGAACTAACTATGGCTACACCTTC	CASSQDLGRTNYGYTF	TRBV4-3	TRBJ1-2	.	.
TGTGCCAGCAGCTTAGTGTTGGTTTCCGGCTATGGCTACACCTTC	CASSLVLVSGYGYTF	TRBV7-2	TRBJ1-2	.	.
TGTGCCAGCAGGGGCCAGACCGACAATGAGCAGTTCTTC	CASRGQTDNEQFF	TRBV2	TRBJ2-1	.	.
TGTGCCAGCAGTTACTCGGGGGCGTACACTGAAGCTTTCTTT	CASSYSGAYTEAFF	TRBV6-2/TRBV6-3	TRBJ1-1	.	.
TGTGCCAGCAGCTCCCGACGGACAGGGGCCGACCGGGAGACCCAGTACTTC	CASSSRRTGADRETQYF	TRBV5-8	TRBJ2-5	.	TRBD1
TGTGCCAGCAGGAAGGGACTAGCGACCATACCTAGCACAGATACGCAGTATTTT	CASRKGLATIPSTDTQYF	TRBV27	TRBJ2-3	.	TRBD2
TGTGCCAGCAGTTACTCGAGCATGAGGGACACAGATACGCAGTATTTT	CASSYSSMRDTDTQYF	TRBV6-5	TRBJ2-3	.	.
TGTGCCTGGGGGGGGAGCTCCTACGAGCAGTACTTC	CAWGGSSYEQYF	TRBV30	TRBJ2-7	.	.
TGTGCCAGCTCACGACGGACAGGGAAGGAAGAGACCCAGTACTTC	CASSRRTGKEETQYF	TRBV18	TRBJ2-5	.	TRBD1
TGTGCTAGTGGTTTGGCCGGGGATACGCAGTATTTT	CASGLAGDTQYF	TRBV12-5	TRBJ2-3	.	.
TGTGCCAGCAGTAACCCGGGGGCGCTGGTCGAGCAGTACTTC	CASSNPGALVEQYF	TRBV6-2/TRBV6-3	TRBJ2-7	.	.
TGTGCCAGCAGCGTAGCTGGGGGGAGTGCCGATGAGCAGTTCTTC	CASSVAGGSADEQFF	TRBV9	TRBJ2-1	.	.